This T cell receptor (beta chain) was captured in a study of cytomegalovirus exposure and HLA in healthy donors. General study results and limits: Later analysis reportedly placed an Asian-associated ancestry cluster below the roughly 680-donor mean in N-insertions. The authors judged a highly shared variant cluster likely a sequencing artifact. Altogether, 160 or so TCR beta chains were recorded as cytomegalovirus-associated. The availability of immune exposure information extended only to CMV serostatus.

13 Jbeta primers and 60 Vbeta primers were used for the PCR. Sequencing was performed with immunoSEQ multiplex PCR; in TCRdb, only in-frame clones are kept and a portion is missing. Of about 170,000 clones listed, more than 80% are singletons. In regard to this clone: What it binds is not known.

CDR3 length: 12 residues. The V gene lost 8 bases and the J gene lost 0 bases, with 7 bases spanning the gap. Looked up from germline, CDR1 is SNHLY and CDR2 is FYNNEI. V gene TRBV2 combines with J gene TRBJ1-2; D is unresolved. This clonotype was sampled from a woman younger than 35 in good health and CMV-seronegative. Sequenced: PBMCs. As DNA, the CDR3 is TGTGCCAGCCCCGGAGCTAACTATGGCTACACCTTC. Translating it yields CASPGANYGYTF.